These 20 T cell receptor beta chains were sequenced from one sample in a study of blood T cells in healthy people across ages (dated by TCRdb to about 2015). The library relied on 5' RACE. Sequencing was carried out with an Illumina HiSeq 2500. A second 7 to 11 cycle PCR used a sample-barcoded 5' primer and a J-beta primer mix. In-frame beta chains were kept once TCRdb had trimmed the public reads at Q25 with fastp and called clones with MiXCR. Rows with one shared CDR3 protein collapse into an entry with the most common genes and DNA. The sample table lists approximately 1.5 million distinct CDR3 sequences, roughly 30% of them with a count of one. Clones ranked in the top ten supply around 11% of the sample. Material: blood. These receptors all come from a woman between 25 and 40 years old in good health.

This clonotype was seen a handful of times. This chain links TRBV6-5 with TRBJ2-1; 11 bases align to TRBD2. CDR3 length equals 14 residues. Germline lookup yields CDR1 MNHEY and CDR2 SVGAGI. The J segment lost 8 bases and the V segment lost 6 bases, leaving 6 bases of the junction unmatched. The CDR3 spells CASRTSGISYEQFF. The CDR3 DNA reads TGTGCCAGCAGGACTAGCGGGATATCATATGAGCAGTTCTTC.

The gene calls are TRBV28 and TRBJ2-7, with a tentative D call TRBD2 (6 bases). V was cut by 10 bases and J by 4 bases, with 23 bases left in between. This CDR3 region has 15 residues. The germline V gene encodes CDR1 MDHEN and CDR2 SYDVKM. The CDR3 spells CATNIGGTAGYEQYF. In nucleotides, the CDR3 is TGTGCCACAAACATCGGCGGGACCGCGGGATACGAGCAGTACTTC.

This clonotype has just a few counts. This rearrangement joins TRBV7-6 to TRBJ2-1; TRBD2 might be the D (6 bases). Germline V lookup: CDR1 SGHVS, CDR2 FNYEAQ. The CDR3 extends over 16 amino acids. V gave up 5 bases and J gave up 7 bases, with 21 bases separating them. The CDR3 DNA reads TGTGCCAGCAGCCCAACGACTAGTCAGGCCCCAAATGAGCAGTTCTTC. It yields the protein CASSPTTSQAPNEQFF.

The genes are TRBV13 and TRBJ1-2, with TRBD1 matching 7 bases. In germline, CDR1 is PRHDT, CDR2 FYEKMQ (reference sequence). The CDR3 totals 14 residues. V dropped 0 bases and J dropped 8; count of bases not matched to a gene: 6. CDR3 loop: CASSLGGGAEGYTF. In DNA form, the CDR3 reads TGTGCCAGCAGCTTAGGAGGGGGCGCGGAGGGCTACACCTTC.

The chain uses TRBV27 and TRBJ2-1, with D possibly being TRBD2 (6 bases). Germline V CDR1 and CDR2: MNHEY, SMNVEV (reference sequence). V lost 7 bases and J lost 14, with 18 bases in between. This CDR3 has 12 amino acids. CDR3 region: CASKRPTGEEFF. CDR3 DNA sequence: TGTGCCAGCAAACGTCCAACGGGAGAGGAGTTCTTC.

The chain uses TRBV20-1 and TRBJ2-7; 10 bases match TRBD2. The V segment lost 1 base and the J segment 7 bases; nucleotides outside the gene matches: 10. This CDR3 contains 15 residues. In germline, CDR1 is DFQATT, CDR2 SNEGSKA (reference sequence). CDR3 sequence (DNA): TGCAGTGCTAGAGGTACTAGCGGGGCTCTTCGGGAGCAGTACTTC. Translation: CSARGTSGALREQYF.

On this clonotype itself: One junction end disagrees with the germline gene, perhaps due to a read error. In DNA form, the CDR3 reads TGCGCCAGCAGCCAAGTGGTAGCGGGGGGGCTCGAGACCCGGTACTTC. It codes for CASSQVVAGGLETRYF. The V and J genes are TRBV4-1 and TRBJ2-5; 11 bases fit TRBD2. Germline lookup yields CDR1 MGHRA and CDR2 YSYEKL. The CDR3 totals 16 residues.

The chain recombines TRBV3-1 with TRBJ2-1; D possibly corresponds to TRBD2 (6 bases). Looked up from germline, CDR1 is LGHDT and CDR2 is YNNKEL (reference sequence). Between the trimmed V and J ends, which lost 4 bases and 4 bases, there was a span of 20 bases. CDR3 size: 17 residues. The CDR3 bases are TGTGCCAGCAGCCGAACCCCTCCCGGGAGTGCGTACAATGAGCAGTTCTTC. Protein sequence: CASSRTPPGSAYNEQFF.

The genes are TRBV6-5 and TRBJ2-3; no clear D. Per germline, CDR1 MNHEY and CDR2 SVGAGI. The length of the CDR3 is 12 residues. The V end lost 6 bases, the J end lost 6 bases, and 10 bases lay between the germline ends. The CDR3 sequence is CASRITPDTQYF. The CDR3 nucleotides read TGTGCCAGCAGAATAACTCCCGATACGCAGTATTTT.

This clonotype was seen repeatedly, ten times or more. This chain uses TRBV4-1 with TRBJ2-1; maybe TRBD2 (6 bases). The CDR3 spans 13 residues. V was cut by 6 bases and J by 10 bases, with 16 bases left in between. Germline CDR1 and CDR2: MGHRA and YSYEKL. The CDR3 is CASSRAGRGEQFF. The CDR3 region has the DNA TGCGCCAGCAGTCGCGCGGGGCGGGGAGAGCAGTTCTTC.

This chain connects TRBV12-3 or TRBV12-4 to TRBJ2-5; D ambiguous. The V end was cut by 2 bases, the J end by 6 bases, with 4 bases between. This CDR3 is built from 11 residues. The CDR3: CASSLMKTQYF. The CDR3, as DNA: TGTGCCAGCAGTTTAATGAAGACCCAGTACTTC.

The chain combines TRBV4-1 with TRBJ2-1, with TRBD2 identical over 7 bases. This CDR3 has 17 amino acids. After removal of 1 base from V and 4 bases from J, the junction contained 10 bases not matched to a gene. Germline-derived CDR1 and CDR2 are MGHRA and YSYEKL. CDR3 bases: TGCGCCAGCAGCCAAGGGGCAGGTAGCGGGCTTTACAATGAGCAGTTCTTC. Translated: CASSQGAGSGLYNEQFF.

This rearrangement joins TRBV5-1 to TRBJ2-5; D might be TRBD1 or TRBD2, each matching 5 bases. V was pared by 0 bases and J by 7 bases, with 10 bases between. The length of the CDR3 is 13 residues. Germline V gene lookup returns CDR1 SGHRS and CDR2 YFSETQ. DNA of the CDR3: TGCGCCAGCAGCTTGGAGGGGACCTCGACCCAGTACTTC. The encoded protein is CASSLEGTSTQYF.

This clonotype was counted a few times. The rearrangement joins TRBV6-1 to TRBJ2-3; either TRBD1 or TRBD2 may supply D (6 bases each). Trimming pared 7 bases from V and 6 bases from J, leaving 11 bases between. The CDR3 length is 12 residues. CDR1 MNHNS and CDR2 SASEGT come from the germline V gene. The CDR3 sequence is CASTRDTDTQYF. CDR3 sequence (DNA): TGTGCCAGCACGCGGGACACCGATACGCAGTATTTT.

This clonotype was counted ten times or more. The rearrangement uses TRBV12-3 or TRBV12-4 and TRBJ2-1, with D perhaps matching TRBD1 or TRBD2 (5 bases each). V shed 6 bases and J shed 8 bases, with 20 bases lying between them. The CDR3 runs to 15 residues. The CDR3 sequence is CASSPRGPPRDEQFF. The CDR3 DNA follows: TGTGCCAGCAGCCCCCGGGGACCCCCGAGGGATGAGCAGTTCTTC.

This clonotype was seen a handful of times. The chain couples TRBV6-5 to TRBJ2-5; 8 bases line up with TRBD2. In germline, CDR1 is MNHEY, CDR2 SVGAGI. V gave up 4 bases and J gave up 5 bases; unmatched junction bases: 3. The CDR3 is made up of 13 amino acids. The CDR3 bases are TGTGCCAGCAGTTGGAGCGGGGGTGAGACCCAGTACTTC. Translation gives CASSWSGGETQYF.

This clonotype was counted a single time. With a much larger clone just one base away, this may be a read error. This chain uses TRBV4-1 with TRBJ2-1; 8 nucleotides line up with TRBD2. This CDR3 contains 16 residues. Germline CDR1 and CDR2: MGHRA and YSYEKL. V shed 3 bases and J 4 bases; nucleotides not matched to a gene: 8. CDR3 sequence reads: CASSQVLTSEYNEQFF. CDR3 DNA sequence: TGCGCCAGCAGCCAGGTCCTGACTAGCGAGTACAATGAGCAGTTCTTC.

This clonotype was observed a handful of times. The rearrangement links TRBV11-2 to TRBJ2-5, with 7 bases lining up with TRBD2. Trimming cost V 5 bases and J 0 bases; bases outside gene matches: 12. CDR1 SGHAT and CDR2 FQNNGV come from the germline V gene. CDR3 length: 17 residues. The CDR3 nucleotides are TGTGCCAGCAGCCCTCCTTTCGCGGGGGAGTACCAAGAGACCCAGTACTTC. As protein: CASSPPFAGEYQETQYF.

This clonotype was recorded a few times. V is TRBV5-6 and J is TRBJ1-1; maybe TRBD1 (6 bases). Germline assignment: CDR1 SGHDT and CDR2 YYEEEE. The CDR3 has 14 residues. V lost 4 bases, J lost 1 base, and 11 bases lay in between. The CDR3 here is CASSELTGNTEAFF. The CDR3 region has the DNA TGTGCCAGCAGCGAGTTGACAGGGAACACTGAAGCTTTCTTT. The whole variable domain, remainder taken from reference TRBV5-6 and TRBJ1-1, is DAGVTQSPTHLIKTRGQQVTLRCSPKSGHDTVSWYQQALGQGPQFIFQYYEEEERQRGNFPDRFSGHQFPNYSSELNVNALLLGDSALYLCASSELTGNTEAFFGQGTRLTVV.

This clonotype was found a few times. The chain joins TRBV6-1 to TRBJ2-1; 8 nucleotides line up with TRBD2. The CDR3 has 14 amino acids. V lost 10 bases, J lost 3 bases, and 8 bases stayed unmatched. The germline CDR1 and CDR2 sequences are MNHNS and SASEGT. The CDR3 DNA is TGTGCCACCACTACTAGCGGATACTACAATGAGCAGTTCTTC. This sequence encodes CATTTSGYYNEQFF.